This T cell receptor (beta chain) was identified in a study of technical replicates of blood from several donors. Sequencing used immunoSEQ multiplex PCR; TCRdb keeps in-frame clones, though not all of them. The sample shows approximately 87,000 clones, roughly 96% of them seen only once. Germline V CDR1 and CDR2: SGHRS, YFSETQ. Trimming took 7 bases from V and 11 from J, leaving 9 bases between them. The CDR3 is 9 residues long. J is TRBJ1-1 and V is TRBV5-1; D is unclear. The source is a human donor in good health. The material sequenced was T cells isolated from PBMCs. Here the CDR3 reads CASDEVAFF. CDR3 DNA sequence: TGCGCCAGCGACGAGGTGGCTTTCTTT.